This T cell receptor beta chain was identified in a study of T-cell reconstitution after alpha-beta-depleted transplantation in children (dated by TCRdb to the mid-2010s). The study in broad terms: The study quantitatively tracked T-cell immune reconstitution after TCRalphabeta/CD19-depleted allogeneic hematopoietic cell transplantation in children using TCR repertoire profiling.

This clonotype appeared a few times. Which antigen it targets is not known. Base qualities are missing; no much larger clone stands one base away. Including the terminal cysteine and phenylalanine, the CDR3 comprises 13 residues. The DNA shown is the 39-base CDR3, in frame from base 1. CDR1 and CDR2, per the germline V gene, are SGHVS and FQNEAQ. A distance of 10 bases separates the germline ends of V and J, which lose 5 bases and 4 bases respectively. Library generation was performed with PCR. TCRdb lists the instrument as Illumina HiSeq 2500. To normalize quantification of the TCRbeta repertoire, the TCR libraries were built with molecular barcoding that relied on unique molecular identifiers. Clones were called with MiXCR by TCRdb after fastp trimmed the public reads at Q25, and only in-frame beta chains were retained. Entries are consolidated by CDR3 protein sequence, retaining the most common genes and DNA. In this sample the table shows some 300,000 distinct CDR3 sequences, under 13% of which occur a single time. Of the sample, 2% to 3% falls within the top ten clones.

The sequence derives from a human donor who donated a stem cell graft to a child with acute lymphoblastic leukemia. The specimen was PBMCs from the stem cell graft donor, collected from the stem cell graft. The chain is encoded by TRBV7-8 joined to TRBJ2-3; D gene: possibly TRBD1, on 5 matching bases. The DNA sequence is given as TGTGCCAGCAGCACCCAGGGCGCAGATACGCAGTATTTT. Its product reads: CASSTQGADTQYF.